This T cell receptor (beta chain) was observed in a study of shared clonotypes between healthy human individuals. Study-wide findings and caveats: Larger estimated richness was generally recorded for naive subsets relative to memory subsets. Rarefaction showed that sequencing of sorted subsets was incomplete (despite large depth).

The study separated CD4+ cells into CD45RA+ naive and CD45RA-negative memory subsets. For this clone: The antigen remains unidentified.

The assay ran at deep level. Using immunoSEQ multiplex PCR, the repertoire was profiled, and TCRdb retains in-frame clones only, with some absent. The data contain 2.5 million or so clones, 85% to 95% of them singletons. The sequence derives from a man aged 18 to 30 in good health. Sequences were obtained from naive CD4+ T cells sorted from blood. Subset defined: CD45RA+ positively selected.

The DNA for the CDR3 is TGTGCCAGCAGCTCCGGGGGACTAGCGGGAGCCGAGCAGTACTTC. This sequence encodes CASSSGGLAGAEQYF. V and J are TRBV7-2 and TRBJ2-7; 14 positions match TRBD2. Germline-derived CDR1 and CDR2 are SGHTA and FQGNSA. The CDR3 runs 15 residues. V was pared by 4 bases and J by 6 bases, with 5 bases of the junction left unmatched.